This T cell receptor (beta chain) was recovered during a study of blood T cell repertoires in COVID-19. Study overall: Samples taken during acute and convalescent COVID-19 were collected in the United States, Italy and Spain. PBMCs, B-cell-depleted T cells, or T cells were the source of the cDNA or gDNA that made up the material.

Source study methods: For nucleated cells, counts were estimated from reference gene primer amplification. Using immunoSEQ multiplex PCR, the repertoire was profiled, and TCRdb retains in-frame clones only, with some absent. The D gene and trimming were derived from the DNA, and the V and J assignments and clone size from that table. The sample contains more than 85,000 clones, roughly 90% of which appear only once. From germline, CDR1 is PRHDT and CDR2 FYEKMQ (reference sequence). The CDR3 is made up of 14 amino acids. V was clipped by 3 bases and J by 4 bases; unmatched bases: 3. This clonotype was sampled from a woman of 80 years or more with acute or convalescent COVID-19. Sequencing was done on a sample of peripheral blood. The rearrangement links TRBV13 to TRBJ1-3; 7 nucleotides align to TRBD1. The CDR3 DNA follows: TGTGCCAGCAGCTTCACAGGGGACGGAAACACCATATATTTT. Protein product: CASSFTGDGNTIYF. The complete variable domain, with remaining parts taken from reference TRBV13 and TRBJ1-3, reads AAGVIQSPRHLIKEKRETATLKCYPIPRHDTVYWYQQGPGQDPQFLISFYEKMQSDKGSIPDRFSAQQFSDYHSELNMSSLELGDSALYFCASSFTGDGNTIYFGEGSWLTVV.